This is a list of T cell receptor beta chains from one sample in a study of blood T cell repertoires in COVID-19. The method was immunoSEQ multiplex PCR; TCRdb's version includes in-frame clones alone and lacks a portion of them. The sample lists fewer than 250,000 clones, around 89% occurring once. The sequenced sample was peripheral blood. These receptor sequences come from a man aged 65 to 79 with acute or convalescent COVID-19. CDR3s include the opening cysteine and the closing phenylalanine or tryptophan. The D gene is left open where the match is weak. Some rows have no size entry. The others give once, few or many, or a class for an expanded clone.

CDR3 protein: CSVAGQAYEQYF
CDR3 DNA: TGCAGCGTCGCGGGACAGGCCTACGAGCAGTACTTC
J gene: TRBJ2-7
clone size: .
V gene: TRBV29-1
D gene: TRBD1

CDR3 protein: CASSLGQDYNEQFF
CDR3 DNA: TGCGCCAGCAGCTTGGGACAGGACTACAATGAGCAGTTCTTC
J gene: TRBJ2-1
clone size: .
V gene: TRBV5-1
D gene: .

CDR3 protein: CASSQLPGTNPRYTF
CDR3 DNA: TGTGCCAGCAGTCAACTACCGGGGACAAACCCCCGCTACACCTTC
J gene: TRBJ1-2
clone size: .
V gene: TRBV6-6
D gene: .

CDR3 protein: CAAGGQNDNEQFF
CDR3 DNA: TGTGCCGCGGGGGGGCAAAACGACAATGAGCAGTTCTTC
J gene: TRBJ2-1
clone size: many
V gene: TRBV28
D gene: TRBD2

CDR3 protein: CASSAFTLTGLSYTF
CDR3 DNA: TGTGCCAGTAGTGCTTTTACCCTGACAGGGTTAAGCTACACCTTC
J gene: TRBJ1-2
clone size: .
V gene: TRBV19
D gene: TRBD1

CDR3 protein: CASSAGGANVLTF
CDR3 DNA: TGTGCCAGCAGCGCGGGAGGGGCCAACGTCCTGACTTTC
J gene: TRBJ2-6
clone size: .
V gene: TRBV7-6
D gene: .

CDR3 protein: CASSTGTSADTQYF
CDR3 DNA: TGCGCCAGCAGCACCGGGACTAGCGCAGATACGCAGTATTTT
J gene: TRBJ2-3
clone size: .
V gene: TRBV5-1
D gene: TRBD2

CDR3 protein: CASSFRDRGIGELFF
CDR3 DNA: TGTGCCAGCAGTTTTAGGGACAGGGGGATCGGGGAGCTGTTTTTT
J gene: TRBJ2-2
clone size: .
V gene: TRBV2
D gene: TRBD1

CDR3 protein: CASMGGWGRNEKLFF
CDR3 DNA: TGTGCCAGTATGGGTGGTTGGGGGCGTAATGAAAAACTGTTTTTT
J gene: TRBJ1-4
clone size: .
V gene: TRBV19
D gene: .

CDR3 protein: CASSQTLAASYEQYF
CDR3 DNA: TGTGCCAGCAGCCAAACGCTAGCGGCCTCCTACGAGCAGTACTTC
J gene: TRBJ2-7
clone size: .
V gene: TRBV3-1/TRBV3-2
D gene: TRBD2

CDR3 protein: CATSDPRDSYTGELFF
CDR3 DNA: TGTGCCACCAGTGATCCCCGGGACTCTTACACCGGGGAGCTGTTTTTT
J gene: TRBJ2-2
clone size: .
V gene: TRBV24-1
D gene: .

CDR3 protein: CASSSSGRSYNEQFF
CDR3 DNA: TGTGCCAGCAGCTCTAGCGGGAGGTCCTACAATGAGCAGTTCTTC
J gene: TRBJ2-1
clone size: once
V gene: TRBV13
D gene: TRBD2

CDR3 protein: CASSPLEGREAFF
CDR3 DNA: TGTGCCAGCAGCCCCCTGGAGGGGAGAGAAGCTTTCTTT
J gene: TRBJ1-1
clone size: .
V gene: TRBV6-5
D gene: .

CDR3 protein: CASRGTGGNRYNEQFF
CDR3 DNA: TGTGCCAGCAGGGGGACAGGGGGCAATCGCTACAATGAGCAGTTCTTC
J gene: TRBJ2-1
clone size: .
V gene: TRBV28
D gene: TRBD1

CDR3 protein: CASSPGTGSRAIYF
CDR3 DNA: TGTGCCAGCAGCCCCGGGACAGGGTCCAGGGCCATATATTTT
J gene: TRBJ1-3
clone size: .
V gene: TRBV5-5
D gene: TRBD1

CDR3 protein: CASSANYGNTIYF
CDR3 DNA: TGTGCCAGCAGCGCGAATTATGGAAACACCATATATTTT
J gene: TRBJ1-3
clone size: .
V gene: TRBV12-3/TRBV12-4
D gene: .

CDR3 protein: CASSPMGSREGSEQYF
CDR3 DNA: TGTGCCAGCTCACCGATGGGAAGTAGGGAGGGCTCCGAGCAGTACTTC
J gene: TRBJ2-7
clone size: .
V gene: TRBV18
D gene: TRBD2

CDR3 protein: CASSLDRGGYTF
CDR3 DNA: TGTGCCAGCAGTTTAGACAGGGGTGGCTACACCTTC
J gene: TRBJ1-2
clone size: .
V gene: TRBV12-3/TRBV12-4
D gene: TRBD1

CDR3 protein: CASSPSWRNTEAFF
CDR3 DNA: TGTGCCAGTAGCCCTAGTTGGAGGAACACTGAAGCTTTCTTT
J gene: TRBJ1-1
clone size: .
V gene: TRBV19
D gene: .

CDR3 protein: CASSLSGQGGSEQYF
CDR3 DNA: TGCGCCAGCAGCTTGTCCGGACAGGGTGGATCCGAGCAGTACTTC
J gene: TRBJ2-7
clone size: .
V gene: TRBV5-1
D gene: TRBD1

CDR3 protein: CASSRRSSSYNEQFF
CDR3 DNA: TGTGCCAGCAGCCGTCGGAGCTCCTCCTACAATGAGCAGTTCTTC
J gene: TRBJ2-1
clone size: .
V gene: TRBV7-3
D gene: .

CDR3 protein: CASSEGEWTEETQYF
CDR3 DNA: TGTGCCAGCAGTGAAGGAGAATGGACAGAAGAGACCCAGTACTTC
J gene: TRBJ2-5
clone size: .
V gene: TRBV25-1
D gene: .

CDR3 protein: CASSQGTSGSRYNEQFF
CDR3 DNA: TGTGCCAGCAGCCAAGGGACTAGCGGGAGCCGTTACAATGAGCAGTTCTTC
J gene: TRBJ2-1
clone size: .
V gene: TRBV3-1/TRBV3-2
D gene: TRBD2

CDR3 protein: CASSFLTSGSPDTQYF
CDR3 DNA: TGTGCCAGCAGCTTCTTGACTAGCGGGAGCCCAGATACGCAGTATTTT
J gene: TRBJ2-3
clone size: .
V gene: TRBV5-4
D gene: TRBD2

CDR3 protein: CASSVRDRGYSDTEAFF
CDR3 DNA: TGTGCCAGCAGCGTACGGGACAGGGGCTATTCTGACACTGAAGCTTTCTTT
J gene: TRBJ1-1
clone size: .
V gene: TRBV9
D gene: TRBD1

CDR3 protein: CASSQRTGLYGYTF
CDR3 DNA: TGTGCCAGCAGCCAACGGACAGGCTTATATGGCTACACCTTC
J gene: TRBJ1-2
clone size: .
V gene: TRBV3-1/TRBV3-2
D gene: TRBD1

CDR3 protein: CASSLVGQAHYEQYF
CDR3 DNA: TGTGCCAGCAGCCTGGTGGGACAGGCACACTACGAGCAGTACTTC
J gene: TRBJ2-7
clone size: .
V gene: TRBV3-1/TRBV3-2
D gene: TRBD1

CDR3 protein: CASTEPPLLNTQYF
CDR3 DNA: TGTGCCAGCACCGAACCCCCCCTACTTAATACGCAGTATTTT
J gene: TRBJ2-3
clone size: .
V gene: TRBV6-6
D gene: .

CDR3 protein: CASRFSGNTDTQYF
CDR3 DNA: TGCGCCAGCAGATTTAGCGGGAACACAGATACGCAGTATTTT
J gene: TRBJ2-3
clone size: .
V gene: TRBV5-1
D gene: TRBD2

CDR3 protein: CASSLARTSGSGETQYF
CDR3 DNA: TGTGCCAGCAGCTTAGCGAGGACTAGCGGGAGCGGAGAGACCCAGTACTTC
J gene: TRBJ2-5
clone size: .
V gene: TRBV7-2
D gene: TRBD2

CDR3 protein: CATRGGTYEQYF
CDR3 DNA: TGCGCCACCCGCGGCGGAACCTACGAGCAGTACTTC
J gene: TRBJ2-7
clone size: .
V gene: TRBV10-1
D gene: .

CDR3 protein: CASSKVGDRETYEQYF
CDR3 DNA: TGTGCCAGCAGCAAAGTGGGAGACAGGGAAACCTACGAGCAGTACTTC
J gene: TRBJ2-7
clone size: .
V gene: TRBV21-1
D gene: .

CDR3 protein: CATSDPTPRDRGDEQFF
CDR3 DNA: TGTGCCACCAGTGACCCCACTCCCCGGGACAGGGGCGATGAGCAGTTCTTC
J gene: TRBJ2-1
clone size: .
V gene: TRBV24-1
D gene: TRBD1

CDR3 protein: CASKERARVGNEQFF
CDR3 DNA: TGTGCCAGCAAGGAGCGGGCCCGTGTTGGCAATGAGCAGTTCTTC
J gene: TRBJ2-1
clone size: .
V gene: TRBV21-1
D gene: .

CDR3 protein: CATKPGHNTGELFF
CDR3 DNA: TGCGCCACAAAACCGGGACATAACACCGGGGAGCTGTTTTTT
J gene: TRBJ2-2
clone size: .
V gene: TRBV5-1
D gene: .

CDR3 protein: CASSPHRGSNYEQYF
CDR3 DNA: TGTGCCAGCAGCCCCCACCGCGGGAGTAACTACGAGCAGTACTTC
J gene: TRBJ2-7
clone size: .
V gene: TRBV9
D gene: TRBD2